In this sample, the clone carrying this TCR beta chain turned up once. In the original processing: Amplifying reference gene primers gave estimates of nucleated cell counts. This table comes from immunoSEQ multiplex PCR, and its TCRdb copy is limited to in-frame clones, with some not included. V and J calls plus clone size are reproduced from that table; the DNA served to infer D and trimming. Of roughly 90,000 clones in the sample, over 80% were seen once. The CDR3 has 15 amino acids. The germline V gene has CDR1 MGHRA and CDR2 YSYEKL. Trimming stripped 0 bases from V and 3 bases from J, with 9 bases between. This specimen comes from a study of blood T cell repertoires in COVID-19. Whole-study context: Nucleic acid was either cDNA or gDNA, and it came from T cells, B-cell-depleted T cells, or PBMCs.

The clonotype comes from a human donor in a cohort sampled during active COVID-19. The chain has TRBV4-1 and TRBJ1-5; unclear D gene. What was sequenced was peripheral blood. CDR3 nucleotides: TGCGCCAGCAGCCAAGATTTTAGCACCAATCAGCCCCAGCATTTT. It specifies CASSQDFSTNQPQHF.